This TCR beta chain was recorded in a study of T cells after yellow fever vaccination. Findings and caveats of the study: The bulk population could contribute abundant contaminating clonotypes to FACS-sorted repertoires.

Generation of TCR cDNA used 5'RACE template switching (which added a universal primer site and UMIs). One entry per CDR3 protein results from TCRdb running MiXCR on the 5' RACE reads. The table has a few hundred thousand distinct CDR3 sequences, roughly 4.3% seen once. This clonotype was seen more than once but under ten times. Its antigen is undetermined. The source was PBMCs, collected 5 days after the yellow fever booster vaccination. This receptor was identified in a man younger than 35 who received the YFV17D yellow fever vaccine.

This chain's CDR3 is CSARDRGGGLSPLHF. The CDR3 DNA is TGCAGTGCTAGAGATCGAGGAGGGGGGCTTTCACCCCTCCACTTT. The chain is built from TRBV20-1 and TRBJ1-6; D is possibly TRBD1 (6 bases). The germline V and J ends were trimmed by 0 bases and 9 bases, with 15 bases remaining between them. Germline-derived CDR1 and CDR2 are DFQATT and SNEGSKA (reference sequence). The CDR3 covers 15 residues.